This entry lists 26 T cell receptor beta chains sequenced from one sample in a study of blood T cell repertoires in COVID-19 (TCRdb year 2020). The protocol used for the library was the immunoSEQ multiplex PCR assay. The clones in this table, taken by TCRdb from immuneACCESS, are in-frame only. Not every clone is retained; where verified, under half of the shortfall comes from an unresolved V gene, and the cause of the rest is unknown. Across this sample there are 150,000 or so clones, with roughly 90% seen only once. The ten largest clonotypes hold around 4% of the sample. Sequencing was carried out using peripheral blood. The origin of the receptors is a woman in her 70s with acute or convalescent COVID-19.

The chain uses TRBV5-6 and TRBJ1-1; D is ambiguous. The CDR3 is made up of 15 amino acids. Germline values: CDR1 SGHDT, CDR2 YYEEEE. Trimming pared 4 bases from V and 5 bases from J, leaving 18 bases between. The chain's CDR3 is CASSARNQVDTEAFF. In nucleotides, the CDR3 is TGTGCCAGCAGCGCCAGGAATCAGGTGGATACTGAAGCTTTCTTT.

The chain joins TRBV3-1 (or the pseudogene TRBV3-2) to TRBJ1-2; 12 positions agree with TRBD1. Trimming removed 0 bases from V and 7 bases from J; junction bases left unmatched: 3. From germline, CDR1 is LGHDT and CDR2 YNNKEL (reference sequence). The CDR3 consists of 15 residues. The CDR3 protein is CASSQDWDRGPGYTF. In nucleotides, the CDR3 is TGTGCCAGCAGCCAAGATTGGGACAGGGGGCCTGGCTACACCTTC.

The chain uses TRBV4-1 and TRBJ1-1, with D possibly TRBD1 on 6 matching bases. This CDR3 has 16 residues. The V end lost 0 bases, the J end lost 5 bases, and 16 bases lay between the germline ends. Per the germline V gene, CDR1 is MGHRA and CDR2 is YSYEKL. The DNA for the CDR3 is TGCGCCAGCAGCCAAGAATCGAGGGGGAGTGGTACTGAAGCTTTCTTT. Amino acid sequence: CASSQESRGSGTEAFF.

The DNA of the CDR3 is TGTGCCAGCAGCCCAGCCGGGACAGGGAGTTCACCCCTCCACTTT. This codes for CASSPAGTGSSPLHF. The V and J genes are TRBV16 and TRBJ1-6; the match to TRBD1 covers 9 bases. The trim removed 4 bases at V and 9 bases at J, leaving 7 bases unmatched. The CDR3 contains 15 residues. CDR1 is KGHSY, CDR2 FQNENV, per germline.

The V and J genes are TRBV5-1 and TRBJ2-7; tentative D call: TRBD1 (6 bases). Germline V lookup: CDR1 SGHRS, CDR2 YFSETQ. The CDR3 sequence is 14 residues long. V was trimmed by 4 bases and J by 3 bases, leaving 14 bases between them. The CDR3: CASSPSQGDYEQYF. As DNA, the CDR3 is TGCGCCAGCAGCCCTTCACAGGGTGACTACGAGCAGTACTTC.

The V gene is TRBV29-1, the J gene TRBJ2-7; possible D gene TRBD1, 5 bases. The CDR3 has 12 residues. Germline V gives CDR1 SQVTM, CDR2 ANQGSEA. Deletions cut 8 bases from V and 2 bases from J, with 13 bases between. The CDR3 here is CSPPDRTYEQYF. CDR3 bases: TGCAGCCCGCCCGACAGAACCTACGAGCAGTACTTC.

This sequence joins TRBV6-5 and TRBJ2-7, with D maybe TRBD2 (6 bases). The CDR3 runs to 15 residues. V dropped 10 bases and J dropped 0 bases, with 19 bases sitting between them. Germline CDR1 and CDR2: MNHEY and SVGAGI. The CDR3 bases are TGTGCCACCCAACGGCCGGGAGCCCCCTCCTACGAGCAGTACTTC. Its translation: CATQRPGAPSYEQYF.

V is TRBV18 and J is TRBJ2-2; 7 bases line up with TRBD2. The CDR3 runs to 16 residues. Germline CDR1 is KGHSH and CDR2 is LQKENI. J lost 4 bases, V lost 2 bases, and 7 bases had no gene match. This CDR3 is CASSPFTLASTGELFF. As DNA, the CDR3 is TGTGCCAGCTCACCATTTACACTAGCGAGCACCGGGGAGCTGTTTTTT.

This chain links TRBV7-2 with TRBJ1-2; 11 nucleotides align to TRBD1. Germline V gives CDR1 SGHTA, CDR2 FQGNSA. CDR3 length: 15 residues. V shed 3 bases, J shed 6 bases, and the junction held 6 bases outside the gene matches. Here the CDR3 reads CASSFSGTGGDGYTF. Here the CDR3 DNA reads TGTGCCAGCAGCTTTAGTGGGACAGGGGGTGATGGCTACACCTTC.

This chain uses TRBV7-2 with TRBJ2-7; 7 bases match TRBD1. Germline trimming cut 5 bases from V and 2 bases from J; bases unmatched to any gene: 6. CDR3 length equals 14 residues. Germline V gene lookup returns CDR1 SGHTA and CDR2 FQGNSA. CDR3 nucleotide sequence: TGTGCCAGCAGCCCCCGACAGGGCCCCTACGAGCAGTACTTC. Translated: CASSPRQGPYEQYF.

V usage is TRBV6-6 and J usage is TRBJ1-1; D is ambiguous. CDR3 length equals 13 residues. Germline values: CDR1 MNHNY, CDR2 SVGAGI (reference sequence). Between the trimmed V and J ends, which lost 2 bases and 0 bases, there was a span of 4 bases. CDR3 amino acids: CASSYRVNTEAFF. The CDR3 DNA reads as TGTGCCAGCAGTTACCGGGTGAACACTGAAGCTTTCTTT.

The chain has TRBV18 and TRBJ1-2; TRBD1 aligns across 7 bases. In germline, CDR1 is KGHSH, CDR2 LQKENI. V was pared by 3 bases and J by 4 bases, with 8 bases of the junction left unmatched. The CDR3 runs to 15 residues. As DNA, the CDR3 is TGTGCCAGCTCACCCCTGGAACAGGGGAGCTATGGCTACACCTTC. It specifies CASSPLEQGSYGYTF. Using reference TRBV18 and TRBJ1-2 for the parts outside the CDR3, the full variable domain is NAGVMQNPRHLVRRRGQEARLRCSPMKGHSHVYWYRQLPEEGLKFMVYLQKENIIDESGMPKERFSAEFPKEGPSILRIQQVVRGDSAAYFCASSPLEQGSYGYTFGSGTRLTVV.

The chain recombines TRBV7-8 with TRBJ2-3; tentative D call: TRBD1 (5 bases). The V gene lost 5 bases and the J gene lost 0 bases, with 15 bases spanning the gap. The CDR3 consists of 16 residues. The germline V gene encodes CDR1 SGHVS and CDR2 FQNEAQ. CDR3 region: CASSNTGHESTDTQYF. The CDR3 nucleotides are TGTGCCAGCAGCAACACAGGACACGAAAGCACAGATACGCAGTATTTT.

The count of this clone is one. The gene calls are TRBV9 and TRBJ1-2, with TRBD1 matching 8 bases. CDR1 is SGDLS and CDR2 is YYNGEE in the germline V gene. The CDR3 consists of 18 residues. V lost 0 bases, J lost 0 bases, and 10 bases stayed unmatched. The CDR3 reads CASSVATGGDSPNYGYTF. The CDR3, as DNA: TGTGCCAGCAGCGTAGCTACAGGGGGGGACAGCCCTAACTATGGCTACACCTTC.

The rearrangement uses TRBV18 and TRBJ1-2, with 10 bases lining up with TRBD1. Germline CDR1 is KGHSH and CDR2 is LQKENI. CDR3 length: 15 amino acids. V dropped 2 bases and J dropped 2; count of bases not matched to a gene: 2. CDR3 protein: CASSPGTGVNYGYTF. In DNA, the CDR3 is TGTGCCAGCTCACCAGGGACAGGGGTCAACTATGGCTACACCTTC.

The J gene is TRBJ2-6, the V gene TRBV6-8; possibly TRBD1 for D (6 bases). The CDR3 is 18 residues long. V lost 6 bases and J 2 bases, leaving 20 bases between the germline ends. CDR1 and CDR2 (germline): MNHGY, SAAAGT. CDR3 DNA: TGTGCCAGCAGGAACCCCACGATGTACAGGGCTGGGGCCAACGTCCTGACTTTC. It specifies CASRNPTMYRAGANVLTF.

The chain employs TRBV4-3 and TRBJ2-6; D perhaps matches TRBD1 (7 bases). Germline CDR1 is LGHNA and CDR2 is YSLEER. V was trimmed by 1 base and J by 0 bases, leaving 16 bases between them. This CDR3 is 19 amino acids long. In DNA form, the CDR3 reads TGCGCCAGCAGCCAAGGGAGGGGCAGGGGGGTCTCTGGGGCCAACGTCCTGACTTTC. It translates to CASSQGRGRGVSGANVLTF.

The chain has TRBV5-5 and TRBJ2-7; 7 nucleotides agree with TRBD1. The trim removed 4 bases at V and 13 bases at J, leaving 11 bases unmatched. Germline values: CDR1 SGHKS, CDR2 YYEKEE (reference sequence). The CDR3 is made up of 12 amino acids. CDR3 coding DNA: TGTGCCAGCAGCCTCGGGACAGCCCAAGCCTACTTC. Protein product: CASSLGTAQAYF. The full variable domain, rest sourced from reference TRBV5-5 and TRBJ2-7, is DAGVTQSPTHLIKTRGQQVTLRCSPISGHKSVSWYQQVLGQGPQFIFQYYEKEERGRGNFPDRFSARQFPNYSSELNVNALLLGDSALYLCASSLGTAQAYFGPGTRLTVT.

The V call is TRBV7-2, the J call TRBJ1-3; the D is unclear. Germline CDR1 SGHTA, CDR2 FQGNSA. V was pared by 0 bases and J by 0 bases, with 9 bases between. This CDR3 is built from 16 residues. This chain's CDR3 is CASSLASPSSGNTIYF. CDR3 nucleotide sequence: TGTGCCAGCAGCTTAGCGTCCCCTAGCTCTGGAAACACCATATATTTT. Combining the CDR3 with reference TRBV7-2 and TRBJ1-3 gives the whole variable domain GAGVSQSPSNKVTEKGKDVELRCDPISGHTALYWYRQSLGQGLEFLIYFQGNSAPDKSGLPSDRFSAERTGGSVSTLTIQRTQQEDSAVYLCASSLASPSSGNTIYFGEGSWLTVV.

The sample holds a few counts of this clone. The chain is built from TRBV11-2 and TRBJ1-2; a weak D match, TRBD1 (5 bases). Trimming pared 4 bases from V and 0 bases from J, leaving 21 bases between. This CDR3 is built from 18 residues. Germline V gene sequence: CDR1 SGHAT, CDR2 FQNNGV. DNA for the CDR3: TGTGCCAGCAGCTCCATCAGGGAAAGACGCGAGACTAACTATGGCTACACCTTC. Translating gives CASSSIRERRETNYGYTF.

This clone occurred once. This chain joins TRBV5-4 and TRBJ2-5; D gene ambiguous. Trimming removed 3 bases from V and 5 bases from J, with 11 bases in between. In germline, CDR1 is SGHNT, CDR2 YYREEE (reference sequence). There are 13 residues in the CDR3. The CDR3 DNA follows: TGTGCCAGCAGCTCCTTGAGTCGCGAGACCCAGTACTTC. Translation gives CASSSLSRETQYF.

The chain links TRBV19 to TRBJ1-5, with 7 positions matching TRBD1. The CDR3 runs to 14 residues. V dropped 5 bases and J dropped 4; count of bases not matched to a gene: 5. The germline V gene has CDR1 LNHDA and CDR2 SQIVND (reference sequence). The CDR3 here is CASSAMTGNQPQHF. CDR3 coding DNA: TGTGCCAGTAGTGCGATGACAGGGAATCAGCCCCAGCATTTT.

This sequence joins TRBV7-8 and TRBJ1-2; the D gene is possibly TRBD1 (6 bases). Looked up from germline, CDR1 is SGHVS and CDR2 is FQNEAQ. V was trimmed by 1 base and J by 0 bases, leaving 12 bases between them. The CDR3 consists of 16 residues. The CDR3, as DNA: TGTGCCAGCAGCTTAGGAGTACAGGGTGCTAACTATGGCTACACCTTC. It specifies CASSLGVQGANYGYTF.

This clone was detected a few times. The CDR3 DNA follows: TGCGCCAGCAGTCCAACTACAGGGTCCTATAATTCACCCCTCCACTTT. Its translation: CASSPTTGSYNSPLHF. The gene calls are TRBV5-1 and TRBJ1-6; tentative D call: TRBD1 (6 bases). The CDR3 is made up of 16 amino acids. In germline, CDR1 is SGHRS, CDR2 YFSETQ. Trimming took off 5 bases at V and 1 base at J, with 13 bases between the two ends.

This clone has ten or more counts. V gene TRBV20-1 combines with J gene TRBJ2-7, with 8 nucleotides matching TRBD2. CDR3 length: 15 residues. Looked up from germline, CDR1 is DFQATT and CDR2 is SNEGSKA (reference sequence). Germline trimming cut 3 bases from V and 3 bases from J; bases unmatched to any gene: 10. The CDR3 DNA reads TGCAGTGCTAGTGCTAGCGGGTTCATTAACTACGAGCAGTACTTC. The encoded protein is CSASASGFINYEQYF.

The sample holds a few counts of this clone. The chain is built from TRBV18 and TRBJ1-2; 10 bases map to TRBD1. The ends lost 4 bases at V and 5 bases at J; junction bases unmatched: 7. Per the germline V gene, CDR1 is KGHSH and CDR2 is LQKENI. This CDR3 is built from 15 residues. CDR3 bases: TGTGCCAGCTCACAGACGACAGGGGGCGGGTATGGCTACACCTTC. Translation: CASSQTTGGGYGYTF.